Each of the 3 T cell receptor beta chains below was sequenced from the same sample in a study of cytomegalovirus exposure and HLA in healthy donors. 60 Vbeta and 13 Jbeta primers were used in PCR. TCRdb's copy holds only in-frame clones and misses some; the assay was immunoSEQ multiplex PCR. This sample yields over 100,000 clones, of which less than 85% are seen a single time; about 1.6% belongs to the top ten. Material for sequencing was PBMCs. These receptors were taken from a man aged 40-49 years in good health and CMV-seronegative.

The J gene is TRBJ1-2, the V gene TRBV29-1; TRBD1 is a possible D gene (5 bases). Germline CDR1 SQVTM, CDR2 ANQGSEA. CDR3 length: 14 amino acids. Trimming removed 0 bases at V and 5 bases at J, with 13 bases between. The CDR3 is CSVEEGKGEYGYTF. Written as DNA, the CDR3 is TGCAGCGTTGAAGAGGGTAAAGGGGAATATGGCTACACCTTC.

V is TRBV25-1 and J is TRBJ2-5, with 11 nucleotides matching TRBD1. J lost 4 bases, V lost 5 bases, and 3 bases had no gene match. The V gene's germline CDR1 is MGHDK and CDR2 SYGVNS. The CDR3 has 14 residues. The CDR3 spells CASSSDRGLETQYF. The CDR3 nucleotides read TGTGCCAGCAGTTCGGACAGGGGGCTAGAGACCCAGTACTTC.

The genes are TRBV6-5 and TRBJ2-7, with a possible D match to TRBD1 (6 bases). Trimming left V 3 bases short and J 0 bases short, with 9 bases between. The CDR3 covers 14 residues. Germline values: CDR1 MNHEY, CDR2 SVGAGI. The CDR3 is CASSYRTDSYEQYF. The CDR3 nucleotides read TGTGCCAGCAGTTATCGGACAGACTCCTACGAGCAGTACTTC.